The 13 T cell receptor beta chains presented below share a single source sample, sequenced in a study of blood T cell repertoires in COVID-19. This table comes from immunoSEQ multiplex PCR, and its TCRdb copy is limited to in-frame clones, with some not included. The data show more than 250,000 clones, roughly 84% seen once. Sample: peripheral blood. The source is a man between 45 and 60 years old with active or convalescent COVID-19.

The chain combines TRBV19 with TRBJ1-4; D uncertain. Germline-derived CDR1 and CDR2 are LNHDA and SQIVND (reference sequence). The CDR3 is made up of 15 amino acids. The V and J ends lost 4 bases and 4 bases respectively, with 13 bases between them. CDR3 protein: CASSTPRGNNEKLFF. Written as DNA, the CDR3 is TGTGCCAGTAGTACACCGCGCGGGAATAATGAAAAACTGTTTTTT.

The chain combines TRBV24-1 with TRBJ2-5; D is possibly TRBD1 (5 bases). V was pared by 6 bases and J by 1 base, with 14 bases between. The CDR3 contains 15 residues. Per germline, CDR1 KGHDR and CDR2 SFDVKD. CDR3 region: CATSRRTGIQETQYF. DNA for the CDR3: TGTGCCACCAGTAGACGAACAGGTATCCAAGAGACCCAGTACTTC.

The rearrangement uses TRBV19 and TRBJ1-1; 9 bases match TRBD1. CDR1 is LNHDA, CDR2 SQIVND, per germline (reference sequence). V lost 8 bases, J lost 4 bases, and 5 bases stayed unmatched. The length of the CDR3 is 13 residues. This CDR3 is CASVVDRGTEAFF. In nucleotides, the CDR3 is TGTGCCAGTGTAGTGGACAGGGGCACTGAAGCTTTCTTT.

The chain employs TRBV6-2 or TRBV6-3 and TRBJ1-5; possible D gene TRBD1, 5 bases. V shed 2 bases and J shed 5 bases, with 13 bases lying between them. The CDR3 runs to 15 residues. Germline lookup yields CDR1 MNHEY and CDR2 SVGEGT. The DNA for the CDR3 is TGTGCCAGCAGTTACCGGGGGGATGGGTATCAGCCCCAGCATTTT. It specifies CASSYRGDGYQPQHF.

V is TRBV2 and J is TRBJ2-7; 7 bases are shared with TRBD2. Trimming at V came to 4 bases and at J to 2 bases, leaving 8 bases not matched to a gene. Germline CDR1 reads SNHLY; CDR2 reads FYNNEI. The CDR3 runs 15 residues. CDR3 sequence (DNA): TGTGCCAGCAGTGTGGGGGGGAGGCCTCCCTACGAGCAGTACTTC. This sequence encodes CASSVGGRPPYEQYF.

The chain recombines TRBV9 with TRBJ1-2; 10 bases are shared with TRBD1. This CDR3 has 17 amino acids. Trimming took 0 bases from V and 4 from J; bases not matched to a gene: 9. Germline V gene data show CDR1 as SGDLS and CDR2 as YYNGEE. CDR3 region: CASSVALRQGAGYGYTF. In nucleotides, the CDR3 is TGTGCCAGCAGCGTAGCTCTGAGACAGGGGGCCGGCTATGGCTACACCTTC.

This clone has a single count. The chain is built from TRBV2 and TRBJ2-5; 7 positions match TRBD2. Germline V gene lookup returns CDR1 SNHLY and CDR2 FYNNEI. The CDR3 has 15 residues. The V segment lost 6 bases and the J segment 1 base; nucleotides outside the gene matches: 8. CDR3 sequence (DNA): TGTGCCAGCAGGGAGGACGGGGGGAGCCAAGAGACCCAGTACTTC. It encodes CASREDGGSQETQYF.

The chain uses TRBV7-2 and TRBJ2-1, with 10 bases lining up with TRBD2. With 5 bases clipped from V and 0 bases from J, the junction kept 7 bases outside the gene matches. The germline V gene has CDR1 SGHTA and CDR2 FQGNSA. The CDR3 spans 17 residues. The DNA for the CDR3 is TGTGCCAGCAGCCAGTTAGCGGGGGGAATCTCCTACAATGAGCAGTTCTTC. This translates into CASSQLAGGISYNEQFF.

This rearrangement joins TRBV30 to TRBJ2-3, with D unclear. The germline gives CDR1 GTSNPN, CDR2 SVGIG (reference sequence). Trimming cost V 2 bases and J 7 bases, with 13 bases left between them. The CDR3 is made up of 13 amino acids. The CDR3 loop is CAWSSTRVHTQYF. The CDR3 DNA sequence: TGTGCCTGGAGTTCCACCCGGGTCCATACGCAGTATTTT.

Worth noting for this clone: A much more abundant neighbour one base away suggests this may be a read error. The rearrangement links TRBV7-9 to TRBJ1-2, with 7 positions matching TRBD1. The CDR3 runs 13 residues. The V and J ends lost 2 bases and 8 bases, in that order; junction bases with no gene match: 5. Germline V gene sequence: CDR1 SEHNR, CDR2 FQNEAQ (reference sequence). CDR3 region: CASSLNRGYGYTF. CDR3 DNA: TGTGCCAGCAGCTTAAACAGGGGCTACGGCTACACCTTC.

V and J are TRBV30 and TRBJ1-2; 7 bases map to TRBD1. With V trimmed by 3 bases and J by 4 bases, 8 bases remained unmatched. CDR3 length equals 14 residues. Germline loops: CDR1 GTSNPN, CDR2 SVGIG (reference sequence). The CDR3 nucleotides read TGTGCCTGGAGCGGCAACAGGGGAATCTATGGCTACACCTTC. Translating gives CAWSGNRGIYGYTF.

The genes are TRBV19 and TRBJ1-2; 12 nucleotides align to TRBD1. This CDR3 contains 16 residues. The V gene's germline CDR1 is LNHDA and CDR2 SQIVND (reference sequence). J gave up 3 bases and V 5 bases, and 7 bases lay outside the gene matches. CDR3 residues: CASSPGTGGAHYGYTF. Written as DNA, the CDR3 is TGTGCCAGTAGTCCCGGGACAGGGGGCGCACACTATGGCTACACCTTC.

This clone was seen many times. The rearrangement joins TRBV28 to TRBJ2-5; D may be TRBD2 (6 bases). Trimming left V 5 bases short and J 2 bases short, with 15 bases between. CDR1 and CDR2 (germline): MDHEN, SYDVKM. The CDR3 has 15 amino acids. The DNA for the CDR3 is TGTGCCAGCAGTCCGGCCGGGACTGTACAAGAGACCCAGTACTTC. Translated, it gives CASSPAGTVQETQYF.